This TCR beta chain is drawn from a study of identical twins. Study findings and constraints: While abundant cord blood beta clonotypes carried fewer insertions, memory repertoires showed no such pattern. Monozygotic twins shared more out-of-frame TCR alpha than recombination models predicted.

The CDR3 loop spans 14 amino acids. Losses at the gene ends were 6 bases for V and 5 bases for J; bases not matched to a gene: 10. Germline CDR1 MNHNS, CDR2 SASEGT. A universal primer binding site was introduced by template switching. The final cDNA contained unique molecular identifiers. TCRdb reprocessed the 5' RACE reads via MiXCR and lists one record per CDR3 protein. Here the sample spans around 480,000 distinct CDR3 sequences, more than 13% being singletons. Worth noting for this clonotype: Its antigen is currently unknown.

The sample was also linked to a second study, of yellow fever vaccine responses in identical twins. As that study records: Reportedly, the response of twins' T cells to the vaccine seemed partly convergent, partly personalized.

The rearrangement links TRBV6-1 to TRBJ2-7; TRBD2 matches at 7 bases. This sequence was found in a woman between 18 and 29 years old in good health. The sample consisted of CD4+ T cells sorted from blood. CDR3 nucleotide sequence: TGTGCCAGCAGCCGCGGGAGTAATACGGACGAGCAGTACTTC. This translates into CASSRGSNTDEQYF.